A single sample gave rise to the 9 T cell receptor beta chains below, sequenced in a study of blood T cell repertoires in COVID-19. The method was immunoSEQ multiplex PCR; TCRdb's version includes in-frame clones alone and lacks a portion of them. The sample yields just over 150,000 clones, around 93% seen once. The sequenced sample was peripheral blood. These receptors were obtained from a man aged 30 to 39 with COVID-19, enrolled during active disease.

The chain carries TRBV4-1 and TRBJ2-7, with D perhaps matching TRBD2 (6 bases). CDR3 length equals 16 residues. The germline V gene encodes CDR1 MGHRA and CDR2 YSYEKL. Trimming stripped 5 bases from V and 3 bases from J, with 20 bases between. DNA for the CDR3: TGCGCCAGCAGCGAAACGTACGGGACTCCCCTCTACGAGCAGTACTTC. Its protein is CASSETYGTPLYEQYF.

V and J are TRBV23-1 and TRBJ2-1, with D perhaps TRBD1 (6 bases). TRBV23-1 is noted as an ORF with a role that remains uncertain. V lost 0 bases and J 5 bases, leaving 11 bases between the germline ends. The CDR3 loop spans 15 amino acids. The DNA for the CDR3 is TGCGCCAGCAGTCAATCCTGCGGACAGAACAATGAGCAGTTCTTC. Translating it yields CASSQSCGQNNEQFF.

The V call is TRBV28, the J call TRBJ2-7; 11 nucleotides match TRBD2. Germline V lookup: CDR1 MDHEN, CDR2 SYDVKM. V shed 3 bases, J shed 2 bases, and the junction held 3 bases outside the gene matches. The CDR3 sequence is 15 residues long. The CDR3: CASSLGLAVTYEQYF. The CDR3 DNA is TGTGCCAGCAGTTTGGGACTAGCGGTTACCTACGAGCAGTACTTC.

The V call is TRBV7-3, the J call TRBJ1-1; maybe TRBD1 (5 bases). The CDR3 sequence is 14 residues long. The V gene's germline CDR1 is SGHTA and CDR2 FQGTGA. The V and J ends lost 5 bases and 0 bases respectively, with 10 bases between them. As DNA, the CDR3 is TGTGCCAGCAGCCCCTCAGGGTTGAACACTGAAGCTTTCTTT. Protein product: CASSPSGLNTEAFF. The full variable domain, completed using reference TRBV7-3 and TRBJ1-1, is GAGVSQTPSNKVTEKGKYVELRCDPISGHTALYWYRQSLGQGPEFLIYFQGTGAADDSGLPNDRFFAVRPEGSVSTLKIQRTERGDSAVYLCASSPSGLNTEAFFGQGTRLTVV.

This clone was detected a few times. The chain carries TRBV27 and TRBJ1-1; maybe TRBD1 (5 bases). Germline-derived CDR1 and CDR2 are MNHEY and SMNVEV (reference sequence). This CDR3 is built from 15 residues. Trimming took off 7 bases at V and 4 bases at J, with 19 bases between the two ends. CDR3 DNA: TGTGCCAGCAACCGTCTTCAGGGTATGGGCACTGAAGCTTTCTTT. Protein sequence: CASNRLQGMGTEAFF.

This sequence joins TRBV5-8 and TRBJ2-1; D is possibly TRBD1 (5 bases). The CDR3 is 13 residues long. Germline-derived CDR1 and CDR2 are SGHTS and YDEGEE. The ends were cut back, 7 bases at V and 14 bases at J, with 22 bases in the middle. As DNA, the CDR3 is TGTGCCAGCGATAGGGGTTTTGGGGCACCGAAGTTCTTC. Residues: CASDRGFGAPKFF. The whole variable domain, filled in from reference TRBV5-8 and TRBJ2-1, reads EAGVTQSPTHLIKTRGQQATLRCSPISGHTSVYWYQQALGLGLQFLLWYDEGEERNRGNFPPRFSGRQFPNYSSELNVNALELEDSALYLCASDRGFGAPKFFGPGTRLTVL.

This chain uses TRBV5-1 with TRBJ1-1; 12 bases match TRBD1. The CDR3 contains 15 residues. The germline gives CDR1 SGHRS, CDR2 YFSETQ. With 4 bases clipped from V and 1 base from J, the junction kept 2 bases outside the gene matches. The CDR3 DNA reads TGCGCCAGCAGCAGGGGACAGGGGGCGAACACTGAAGCTTTCTTT. This translates into CASSRGQGANTEAFF.

V is TRBV28 and J is TRBJ2-5, with TRBD2 identical over 10 bases. V shed 2 bases, J shed 0 bases, and the junction held 6 bases outside the gene matches. Per the germline V gene, CDR1 is MDHEN and CDR2 is SYDVKM. This CDR3 is 17 amino acids long. This CDR3 is CASSLSSGLANQETQYF. In DNA, the CDR3 is TGTGCCAGCAGTTTAAGCTCGGGACTAGCGAACCAAGAGACCCAGTACTTC.

The chain joins TRBV4-2 to TRBJ2-7; 10 positions agree with TRBD1. Germline-derived CDR1 and CDR2 are LGHNA and YNFKEQ. The CDR3 spans 14 residues. Trimming cost V 4 bases and J 2 bases; bases outside gene matches: 2. The CDR3 loop reads CASSPGQGTYEQYF. In DNA, the CDR3 is TGTGCCAGCAGCCCGGGACAGGGGACCTACGAGCAGTACTTC.